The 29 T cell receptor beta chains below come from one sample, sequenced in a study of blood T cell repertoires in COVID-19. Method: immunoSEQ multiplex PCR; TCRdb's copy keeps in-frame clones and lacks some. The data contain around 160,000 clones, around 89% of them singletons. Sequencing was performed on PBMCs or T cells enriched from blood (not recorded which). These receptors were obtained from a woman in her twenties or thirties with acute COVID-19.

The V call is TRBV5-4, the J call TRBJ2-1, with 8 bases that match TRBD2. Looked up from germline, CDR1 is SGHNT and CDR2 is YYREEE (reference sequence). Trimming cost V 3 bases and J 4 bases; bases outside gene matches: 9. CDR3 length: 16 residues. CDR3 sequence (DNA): TGTGCCAGCAGCTCGGGGGGGGCTAGCGGGTACAATGAGCAGTTCTTC. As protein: CASSSGGASGYNEQFF.

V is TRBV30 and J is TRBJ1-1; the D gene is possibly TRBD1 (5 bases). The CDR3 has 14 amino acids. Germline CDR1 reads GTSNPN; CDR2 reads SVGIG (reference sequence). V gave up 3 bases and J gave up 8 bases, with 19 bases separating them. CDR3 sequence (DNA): TGTGCCTGGAGACACTCCGGGGGGGTTGGGGAAGCTTTCTTT. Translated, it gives CAWRHSGGVGEAFF.

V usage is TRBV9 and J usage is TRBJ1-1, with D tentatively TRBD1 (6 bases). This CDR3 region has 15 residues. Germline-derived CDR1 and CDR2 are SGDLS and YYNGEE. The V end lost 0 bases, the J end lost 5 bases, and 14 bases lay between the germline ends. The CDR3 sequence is CASSVDPRGGTEAFF. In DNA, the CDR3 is TGTGCCAGCAGCGTAGACCCCAGGGGTGGGACTGAAGCTTTCTTT. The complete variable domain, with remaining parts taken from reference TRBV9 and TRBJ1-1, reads DSGVTQTPKHLITATGQRVTLRCSPRSGDLSVYWYQQSLDQGLQFLIQYYNGEERAKGNILERFSAQQFPDLHSELNLSSLELGDSALYFCASSVDPRGGTEAFFGQGTRLTVV.

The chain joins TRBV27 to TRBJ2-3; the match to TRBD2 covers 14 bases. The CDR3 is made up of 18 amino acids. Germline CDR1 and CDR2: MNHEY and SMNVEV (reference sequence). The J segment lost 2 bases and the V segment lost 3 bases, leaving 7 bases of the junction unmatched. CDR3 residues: CASSFGLAGGLFTDTQYF. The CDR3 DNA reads TGTGCCAGCAGTTTCGGACTAGCGGGAGGCCTATTCACAGATACGCAGTATTTT.

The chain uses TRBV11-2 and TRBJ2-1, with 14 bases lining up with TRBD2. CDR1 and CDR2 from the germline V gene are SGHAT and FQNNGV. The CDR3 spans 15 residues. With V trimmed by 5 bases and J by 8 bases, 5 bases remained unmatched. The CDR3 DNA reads TGTGCCAGCAGCCCGGGACTAGCGGGAGAACATGAGCAGTTCTTC. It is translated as CASSPGLAGEHEQFF. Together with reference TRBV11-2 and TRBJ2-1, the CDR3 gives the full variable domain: EAGVAQSPRYKIIEKRQSVAFWCNPISGHATLYWYQQILGQGPKLLIQFQNNGVVDDSQLPKDRFSAERLKGVDSTLKIQPAKLEDSAVYLCASSPGLAGEHEQFFGPGTRLTVL.

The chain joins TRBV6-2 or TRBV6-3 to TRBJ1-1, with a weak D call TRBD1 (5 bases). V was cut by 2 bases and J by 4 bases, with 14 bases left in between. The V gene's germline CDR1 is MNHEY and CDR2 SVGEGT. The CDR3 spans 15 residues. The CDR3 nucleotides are TGTGCCAGCAGTTACATCGCCGGGGGATCCACTGAAGCTTTCTTT. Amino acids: CASSYIAGGSTEAFF.

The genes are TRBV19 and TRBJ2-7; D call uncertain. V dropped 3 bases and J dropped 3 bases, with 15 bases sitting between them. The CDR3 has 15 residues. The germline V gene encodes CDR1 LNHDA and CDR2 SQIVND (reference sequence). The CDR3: CASSIGSTTNYEQYF. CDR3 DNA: TGTGCCAGTAGTATCGGTTCGACAACAAACTACGAGCAGTACTTC.

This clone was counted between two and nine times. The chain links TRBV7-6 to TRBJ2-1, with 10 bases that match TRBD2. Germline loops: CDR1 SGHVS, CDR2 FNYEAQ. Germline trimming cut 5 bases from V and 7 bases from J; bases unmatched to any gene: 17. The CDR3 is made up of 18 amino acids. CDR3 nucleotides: TGTGCCAGCAGCGAAAAGTTGGGAAGCGGGAGGGCCGGGAATGAGCAGTTCTTC. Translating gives CASSEKLGSGRAGNEQFF.

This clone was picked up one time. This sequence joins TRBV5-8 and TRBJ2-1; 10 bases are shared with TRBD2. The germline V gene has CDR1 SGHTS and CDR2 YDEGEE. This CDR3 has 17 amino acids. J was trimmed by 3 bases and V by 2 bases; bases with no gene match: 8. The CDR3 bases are TGTGCCAGCAGCTTTGGGATTTCTAGCGGGAGCTACAATGAGCAGTTCTTC. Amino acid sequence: CASSFGISSGSYNEQFF.

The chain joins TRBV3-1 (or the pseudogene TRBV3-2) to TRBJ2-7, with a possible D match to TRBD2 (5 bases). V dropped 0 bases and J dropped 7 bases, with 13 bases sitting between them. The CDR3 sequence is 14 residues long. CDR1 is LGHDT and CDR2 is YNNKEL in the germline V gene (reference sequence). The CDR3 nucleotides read TGTGCCAGCAGCCAAGATTCGGACTTATCAGAGCAGTACTTC. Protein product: CASSQDSDLSEQYF.

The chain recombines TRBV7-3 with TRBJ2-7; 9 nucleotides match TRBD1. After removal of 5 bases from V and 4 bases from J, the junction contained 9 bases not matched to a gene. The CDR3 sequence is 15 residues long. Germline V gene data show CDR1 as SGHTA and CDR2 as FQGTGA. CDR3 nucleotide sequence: TGTGCCAGCAGCCTCACCGGGACAGGGTTGTACGAGCAGTACTTC. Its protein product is CASSLTGTGLYEQYF.

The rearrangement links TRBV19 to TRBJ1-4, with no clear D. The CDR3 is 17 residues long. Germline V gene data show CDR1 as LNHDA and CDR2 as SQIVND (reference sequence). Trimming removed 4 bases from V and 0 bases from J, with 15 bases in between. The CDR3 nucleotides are TGTGCCAGTAGTAAGACAAGTCCCGTTGCAACTAATGAAAAACTGTTTTTT. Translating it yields CASSKTSPVATNEKLFF. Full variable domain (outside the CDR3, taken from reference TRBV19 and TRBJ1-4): DGGITQSPKYLFRKEGQNVTLSCEQNLNHDAMYWYRQDPGQGLRLIYYSQIVNDFQKGDIAEGYSVSREKKESFPLTVTSAQKNPTAFYLCASSKTSPVATNEKLFFGSGTQLSVL.

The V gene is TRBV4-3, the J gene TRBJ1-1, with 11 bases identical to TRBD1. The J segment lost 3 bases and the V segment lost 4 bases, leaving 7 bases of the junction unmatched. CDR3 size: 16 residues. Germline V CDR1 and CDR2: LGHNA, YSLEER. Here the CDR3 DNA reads TGCGCCAGCAGCCTCCGGACAGGGGGCGCGGACACTGAAGCTTTCTTT. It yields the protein CASSLRTGGADTEAFF.

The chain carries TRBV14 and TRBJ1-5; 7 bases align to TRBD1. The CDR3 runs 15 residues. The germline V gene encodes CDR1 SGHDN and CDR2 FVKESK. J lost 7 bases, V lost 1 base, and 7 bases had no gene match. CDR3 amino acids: CASSQGPGGRQPQHF. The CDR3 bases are TGTGCCAGCAGCCAAGGCCCAGGGGGGAGACAGCCCCAGCATTTT.

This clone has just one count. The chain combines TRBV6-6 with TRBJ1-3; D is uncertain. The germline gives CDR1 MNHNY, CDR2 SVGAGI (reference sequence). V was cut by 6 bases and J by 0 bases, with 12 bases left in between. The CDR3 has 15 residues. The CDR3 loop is CASRPSASSGNTIYF. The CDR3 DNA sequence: TGTGCCAGCAGACCTAGTGCAAGCTCTGGAAACACCATATATTTT.

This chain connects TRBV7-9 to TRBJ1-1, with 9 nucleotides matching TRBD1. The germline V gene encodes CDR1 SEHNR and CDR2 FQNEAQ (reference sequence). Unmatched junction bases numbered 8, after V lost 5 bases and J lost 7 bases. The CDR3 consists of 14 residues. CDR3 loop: CASSKGTGYLEAFF. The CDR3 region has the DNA TGTGCCAGCAGCAAGGGGACAGGGTATCTTGAAGCTTTCTTT.

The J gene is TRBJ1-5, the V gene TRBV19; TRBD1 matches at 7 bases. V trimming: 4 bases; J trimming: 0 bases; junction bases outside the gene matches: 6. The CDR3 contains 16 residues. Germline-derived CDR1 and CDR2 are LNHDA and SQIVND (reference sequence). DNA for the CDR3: TGTGCCAGTAGTAGCCGGGACAGCTATAGCAATCAGCCCCAGCATTTT. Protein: CASSSRDSYSNQPQHF.

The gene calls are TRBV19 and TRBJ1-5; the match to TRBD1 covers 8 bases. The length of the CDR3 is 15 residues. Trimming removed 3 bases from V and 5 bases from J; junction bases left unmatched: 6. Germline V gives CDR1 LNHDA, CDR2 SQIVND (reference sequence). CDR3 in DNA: TGTGCCAGTAGTATCATTTTGGACAGGGATCAGCCCCAGCATTTT. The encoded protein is CASSIILDRDQPQHF.

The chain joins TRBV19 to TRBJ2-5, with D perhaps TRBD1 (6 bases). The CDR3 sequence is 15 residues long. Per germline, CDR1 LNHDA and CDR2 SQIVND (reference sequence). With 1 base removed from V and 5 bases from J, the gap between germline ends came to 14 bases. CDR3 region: CASSIVQGLRETQYF. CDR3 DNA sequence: TGTGCCAGTAGTATAGTTCAGGGGTTGCGTGAGACCCAGTACTTC.

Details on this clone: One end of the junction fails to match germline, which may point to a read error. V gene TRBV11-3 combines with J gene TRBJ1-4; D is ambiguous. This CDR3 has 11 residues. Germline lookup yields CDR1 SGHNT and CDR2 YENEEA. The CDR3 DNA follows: TGTGCCAGCAGCCAAGGAGTCCTGACCCTTTTT. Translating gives CASSQGVLTLF.

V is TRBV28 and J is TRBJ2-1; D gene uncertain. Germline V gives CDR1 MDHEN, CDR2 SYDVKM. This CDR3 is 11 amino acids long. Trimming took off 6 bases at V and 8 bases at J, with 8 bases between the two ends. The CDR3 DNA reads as TGTGCCAGCAGCTTAGTAGATGAGCAGTTCTTC. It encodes CASSLVDEQFF.

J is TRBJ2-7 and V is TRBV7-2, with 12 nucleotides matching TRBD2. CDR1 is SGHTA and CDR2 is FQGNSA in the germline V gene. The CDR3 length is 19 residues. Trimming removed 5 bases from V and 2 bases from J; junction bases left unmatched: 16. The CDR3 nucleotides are TGTGCCAGCAGCGTCGCGTCCGTGGGGACTAGCGGGTCCACCTACGAGCAGTACTTC. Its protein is CASSVASVGTSGSTYEQYF.

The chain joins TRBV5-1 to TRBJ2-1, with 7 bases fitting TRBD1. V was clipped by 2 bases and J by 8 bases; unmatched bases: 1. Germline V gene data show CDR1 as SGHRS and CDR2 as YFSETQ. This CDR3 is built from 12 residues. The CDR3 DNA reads TGCGCCAGCAGCTTACAGGGGCATGAGCAGTTCTTC. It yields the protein CASSLQGHEQFF.

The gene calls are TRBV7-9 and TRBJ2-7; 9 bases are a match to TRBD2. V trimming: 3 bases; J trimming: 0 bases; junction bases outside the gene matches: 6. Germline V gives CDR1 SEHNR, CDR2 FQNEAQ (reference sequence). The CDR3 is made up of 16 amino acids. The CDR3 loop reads CASSFFRREGSYEQYF. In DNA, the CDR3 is TGTGCCAGCAGCTTTTTTCGGCGGGAGGGCTCCTACGAGCAGTACTTC.

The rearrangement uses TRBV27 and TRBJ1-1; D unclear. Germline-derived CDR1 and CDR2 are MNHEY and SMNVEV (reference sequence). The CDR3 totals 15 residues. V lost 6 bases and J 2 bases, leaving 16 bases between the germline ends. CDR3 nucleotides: TGTGCCAGCAGGATTCCTTTCGGGTCAAACACTGAAGCTTTCTTT. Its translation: CASRIPFGSNTEAFF.

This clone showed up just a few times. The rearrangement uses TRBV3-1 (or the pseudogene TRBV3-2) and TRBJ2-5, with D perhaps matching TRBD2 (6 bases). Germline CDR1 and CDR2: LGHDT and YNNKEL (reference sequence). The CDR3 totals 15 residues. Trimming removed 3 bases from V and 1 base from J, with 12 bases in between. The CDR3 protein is CASSHRRGLQETQYF. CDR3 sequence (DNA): TGTGCCAGCAGCCACAGACGGGGACTCCAAGAGACCCAGTACTTC.

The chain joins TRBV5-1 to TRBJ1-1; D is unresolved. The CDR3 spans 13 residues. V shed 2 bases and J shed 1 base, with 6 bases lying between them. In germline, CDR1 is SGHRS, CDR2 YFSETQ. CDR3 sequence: CASSLAGNTEAFF. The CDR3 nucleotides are TGCGCCAGCAGCTTAGCAGGGAACACTGAAGCTTTCTTT. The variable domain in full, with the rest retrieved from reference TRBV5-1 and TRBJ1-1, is KAGVTQTPRYLIKTRGQQVTLSCSPISGHRSVSWYQQTPGQGLQFLFEYFSETQRNKGNFPGRFSGRQFSNSRSEMNVSTLELGDSALYLCASSLAGNTEAFFGQGTRLTVV.

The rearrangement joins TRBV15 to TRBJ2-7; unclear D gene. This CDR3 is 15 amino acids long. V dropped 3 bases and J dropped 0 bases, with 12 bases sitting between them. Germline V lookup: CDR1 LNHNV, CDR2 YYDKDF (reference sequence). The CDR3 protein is CATSRNYISSYEQYF. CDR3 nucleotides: TGTGCCACCAGCAGGAATTACATCAGCTCCTACGAGCAGTACTTC.

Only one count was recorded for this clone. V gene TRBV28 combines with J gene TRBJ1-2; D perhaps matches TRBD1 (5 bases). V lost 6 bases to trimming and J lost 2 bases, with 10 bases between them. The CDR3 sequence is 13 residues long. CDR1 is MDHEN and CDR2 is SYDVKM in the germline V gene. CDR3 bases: TGTGCCAGCAGATGGGGGGGAAACTATGGCTACACCTTC. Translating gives CASRWGGNYGYTF.